This T cell receptor beta chain was sequenced for a study of T cell repertoires in cytomegalovirus infection. Across the study: Indications of both CMV infection and matching HLA type were provided by public TCR beta signatures. Study-level findings and limits: CMV-specific HLA-C-restricted TCR beta clonotypes dominated the ex vivo response.

Using its own MiXCR run on the reads, TCRdb lists one record per CDR3 protein. The sample lists over 250,000 distinct CDR3 sequences, roughly 26% seen once, with approximately 14% in the top ten. This CDR3 has 14 amino acids. J lost 6 bases, V lost 6 bases, and 8 bases had no gene match. Germline V gene lookup returns CDR1 MDHEN and CDR2 SYDVKM. In this sample, this clonotype turned up many times. Its antigen remains unidentified. The V call is TRBV28, the J call TRBJ2-7, with 10 bases identical to TRBD2. This receptor was taken from a human donor in good health (CMV status not recorded). Some clones in this sample may be carry-over from other donors' samples. The sequenced sample consisted of PBMCs. The CDR3 nucleotides are TGTGCCAGCAGCCACTTTAGGACTAGCGGCGAGCAGTACTTC. As protein: CASSHFRTSGEQYF.